Described below is a single TCR beta chain sequence and its context. In germline, CDR1 is KGHSH, CDR2 LQKENI. The CDR3 totals 13 residues. The data stem from a study of monozygotic twins with inflammatory bowel disease. TCRdb reprocessed the 5' RACE reads; each CDR3 protein has one entry and no DNA is given. In total, the table holds approximately 420,000 distinct CDR3 sequences. The J gene is TRBJ1-5, the V gene TRBV18; the D call of TRBD1 rests on TCRdb alone, since no DNA is present to check it. The sample consisted of blood. The clonotype originates from a human donor with ulcerative colitis or Crohn's disease, or a healthy co-twin of an affected twin (not recorded which). The CDR3 sequence is CASSSTGDRPQHF. Complete variable domain (other parts from reference TRBV18 and TRBJ1-5): NAGVMQNPRHLVRRRGQEARLRCSPMKGHSHVYWYRQLPEEGLKFMVYLQKENIIDESGMPKERFSAEFPKEGPSILRIQQVVRGDSAAYFCASSSTGDRPQHFGDGTRLSIL.